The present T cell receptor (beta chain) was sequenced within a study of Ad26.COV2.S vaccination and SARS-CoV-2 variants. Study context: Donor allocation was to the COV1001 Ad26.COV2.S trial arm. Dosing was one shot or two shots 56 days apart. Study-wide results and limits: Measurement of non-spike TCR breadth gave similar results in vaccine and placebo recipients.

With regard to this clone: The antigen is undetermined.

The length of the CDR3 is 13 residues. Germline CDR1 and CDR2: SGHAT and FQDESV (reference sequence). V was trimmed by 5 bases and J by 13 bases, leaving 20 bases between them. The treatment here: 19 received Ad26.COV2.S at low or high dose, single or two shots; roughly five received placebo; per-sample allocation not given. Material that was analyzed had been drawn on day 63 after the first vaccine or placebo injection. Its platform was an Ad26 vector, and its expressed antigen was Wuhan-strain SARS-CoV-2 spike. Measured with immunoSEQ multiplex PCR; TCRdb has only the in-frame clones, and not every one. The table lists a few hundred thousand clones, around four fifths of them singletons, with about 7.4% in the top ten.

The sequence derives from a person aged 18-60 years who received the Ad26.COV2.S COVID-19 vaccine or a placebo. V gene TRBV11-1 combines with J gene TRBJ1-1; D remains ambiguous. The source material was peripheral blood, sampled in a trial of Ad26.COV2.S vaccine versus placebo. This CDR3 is CASSTGGTLGVFF. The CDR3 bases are TGTGCCAGCAGCACGGGAGGAACACTGGGAGTTTTCTTT.